The 16 T cell receptor beta chains reported below all come from one sample, sequenced in a study of post-analysis software for immune sequencing data. General study findings and limits: A few TRBV segments (TRBV5-6, TRBV5-1 and TRBV20-1 among them) occurred more frequently in patients than in controls.

Their specific antigens are unknown. Libraries were made from TCR beta cDNA, and they carried unique molecular identifiers. TCRdb used MiXCR to reprocess the PCR reads, holding one entry per CDR3 protein. The sample holds about 770,000 distinct CDR3 sequences, around 45% seen once. Sequences were obtained from blood. The receptors were gathered from a girl under 18 with multiple sclerosis.

The J gene is TRBJ2-3, the V gene TRBV20-1; D not certain. The length of the CDR3 is 14 residues. The germline V gene has CDR1 DFQATT and CDR2 SNEGSKA (reference sequence). CDR3 in DNA: TGCAGCACTGGAAACGTAACCCCCACGTATACGCAGTATTTT. This codes for CSTGNVTPTYTQYF.

The chain links TRBV20-1 to TRBJ1-5; unclear D gene. The V end was cut by 0 bases, the J end by 11 bases, with 14 bases between. Germline lookup yields CDR1 DFQATT and CDR2 SNEGSKA (reference sequence). CDR3 length: 13 amino acids. The CDR3 sequence is CSARDSQVRTQHF. The CDR3 coding sequence is TGCAGTGCTAGAGATTCCCAGGTTAGGACCCAGCATTTT.

J is TRBJ2-7 and V is TRBV29-1, with 7 bases identical to TRBD2. The V gene end was trimmed by 3 bases and the J gene end by 2 bases; junction bases not matched to a gene: 4. The CDR3 covers 13 residues. Germline CDR1 and CDR2: SQVTM and ANQGSEA. The CDR3 spells CSVETSGTYEQYF. CDR3 nucleotide sequence: TGCAGCGTTGAGACCAGCGGGACCTACGAGCAGTACTTC.

Only a few counts were recorded for this clonotype. The chain links TRBV29-1 to TRBJ2-1; 7 positions agree with TRBD1. The junction had 9 bases not matched to a gene; V was cut back by 7 bases and J by 9 bases. There are 12 residues in the CDR3. The V gene's germline CDR1 is SQVTM and CDR2 ANQGSEA. Written as DNA, the CDR3 is TGCAGCGCCGGAGAGGGGGCTGGTGAGCAGTTCTTC. Translation gives CSAGEGAGEQFF.

In this sample, this clonotype turned up a few times. This sequence joins TRBV6-5 and TRBJ1-1; D call uncertain. This CDR3 spans 13 amino acids. The V end was cut by 8 bases, the J end by 5 bases, with 15 bases between. Germline CDR1 is MNHEY and CDR2 is SVGAGI. The CDR3 here is CASLAVGWTEAFF. CDR3 DNA sequence: TGTGCCAGCCTAGCGGTGGGGTGGACTGAAGCTTTCTTT.

The chain has TRBV5-1 and TRBJ1-1; no firm D call. This CDR3 has 14 residues. Germline V lookup: CDR1 SGHRS, CDR2 YFSETQ. The V and J ends lost 0 bases and 5 bases respectively, with 11 bases between them. CDR3 region: CASSLGGSATEAFF. CDR3 in DNA: TGCGCCAGCAGCTTGGGGGGTAGTGCGACTGAAGCTTTCTTT. Variable domain in full (rest from reference TRBV5-1 and TRBJ1-1): KAGVTQTPRYLIKTRGQQVTLSCSPISGHRSVSWYQQTPGQGLQFLFEYFSETQRNKGNFPGRFSGRQFSNSRSEMNVSTLELGDSALYLCASSLGGSATEAFFGQGTRLTVV.

This chain connects TRBV6-6 to TRBJ1-2, with 7 nucleotides matching TRBD1. CDR1 MNHNY and CDR2 SVGAGI come from the germline V gene (reference sequence). The CDR3 totals 15 residues. V was pared by 6 bases and J by 0 bases, with 7 bases of the junction left unmatched. The DNA for the CDR3 is TGTGCCAGCAGCCTGCAGGGGGATCCTAACTATGGCTACACCTTC. This encodes CASSLQGDPNYGYTF.

For this clonotype: The junction departs from the called germline gene at one end, perhaps through a read error. CDR3 DNA: TGCAGTGCTAGAGATAGGGGATGGACAGAGCCCCAGTACTTC. Its translation is CSARDRGWTEPQYF. V and J are TRBV20-1 and TRBJ2-5, with D possibly being TRBD1 (6 bases). The V gene's germline CDR1 is DFQATT and CDR2 SNEGSKA (reference sequence). CDR3 length: 14 residues.

The genes are TRBV20-1 and TRBJ2-1; D might be TRBD2 (5 bases). Trimming removed 5 bases at V and 4 bases at J, with 15 bases between. The CDR3 length is 14 residues. Germline V gives CDR1 DFQATT, CDR2 SNEGSKA (reference sequence). For the CDR3, the DNA is TGCAGTGCTGACCCTCTAGCTGAGTACAATGAGCAGTTCTTC. Translation gives CSADPLAEYNEQFF.

This clonotype was seen a handful of times. This chain links TRBV4-3 with TRBJ2-7; D is uncertain. Deletions cut 0 bases from V and 2 bases from J, with 8 bases between. The germline CDR1 and CDR2 sequences are LGHNA and YSLEER. This CDR3 has 14 residues. This chain's CDR3 is CASSQDRAAYEQYF. The CDR3 DNA reads TGCGCCAGCAGCCAAGACCGGGCCGCCTACGAGCAGTACTTC.

The chain joins TRBV29-1 to TRBJ2-3; D could derive from TRBD1 or TRBD2 (6 bases each). V was pared by 8 bases and J by 8 bases, with 14 bases between. Germline assignment: CDR1 SQVTM and CDR2 ANQGSEA. This CDR3 has 11 amino acids. The CDR3 reads CSLIGGTTQYF. The CDR3 DNA sequence: TGCAGCCTGATAGGGGGGACTACGCAGTATTTT.

This clonotype was seen only a few times. The chain carries TRBV20-1 and TRBJ2-1; D is perhaps TRBD2 (5 bases). Trimming removed 4 bases at V and 0 bases at J, with 10 bases between. The CDR3 has 14 amino acids. Germline-derived CDR1 and CDR2 are DFQATT and SNEGSKA (reference sequence). CDR3 in amino acids: CSAIEGSSYNEQFF. The CDR3 nucleotides read TGCAGTGCTATAGAGGGTTCCTCCTACAATGAGCAGTTCTTC.

The chain couples TRBV7-2 to TRBJ1-2; D remains unclear. Germline values: CDR1 SGHTA, CDR2 FQGNSA. Trimming removed 1 base from V and 4 bases from J, with 10 bases in between. The CDR3 contains 14 residues. The CDR3 reads CASSLDSRSYGYTF. Written as DNA, the CDR3 is TGTGCCAGCAGCTTAGACAGCAGGTCCTATGGCTACACCTTC.

In DNA, the CDR3 is TGTGCCACCAGCAGAGAGCTAGCGGGAGGGGTAGATACGCAGTATTTT. This encodes CATSRELAGGVDTQYF. This chain joins TRBV15 and TRBJ2-3, with 12 bases that match TRBD2. This CDR3 has 16 residues. Germline-derived CDR1 and CDR2 are LNHNV and YYDKDF (reference sequence). Trimming at V came to 0 bases and at J to 5 bases, leaving 3 bases not matched to a gene.

The rearrangement links TRBV20-1 to TRBJ2-7; weak D call: TRBD2 (5 bases). The CDR3 has 13 residues. The V and J ends lost 3 bases and 5 bases respectively, with 14 bases between them. Germline CDR1 reads DFQATT; CDR2 reads SNEGSKA (reference sequence). The chain's CDR3 is CSASQAEGNEQYF. The CDR3 nucleotides are TGCAGTGCTAGTCAAGCGGAAGGGAACGAGCAGTACTTC.

The chain has TRBV28 and TRBJ1-2, with unresolved D. The germline V and J ends were trimmed by 5 bases and 5 bases, with 15 bases remaining between them. This CDR3 comprises 14 residues. Germline V gives CDR1 MDHEN, CDR2 SYDVKM. The CDR3 loop is CASSPPGWIYGYTF. In nucleotides, the CDR3 is TGTGCCAGCAGTCCCCCCGGATGGATTTATGGCTACACCTTC.